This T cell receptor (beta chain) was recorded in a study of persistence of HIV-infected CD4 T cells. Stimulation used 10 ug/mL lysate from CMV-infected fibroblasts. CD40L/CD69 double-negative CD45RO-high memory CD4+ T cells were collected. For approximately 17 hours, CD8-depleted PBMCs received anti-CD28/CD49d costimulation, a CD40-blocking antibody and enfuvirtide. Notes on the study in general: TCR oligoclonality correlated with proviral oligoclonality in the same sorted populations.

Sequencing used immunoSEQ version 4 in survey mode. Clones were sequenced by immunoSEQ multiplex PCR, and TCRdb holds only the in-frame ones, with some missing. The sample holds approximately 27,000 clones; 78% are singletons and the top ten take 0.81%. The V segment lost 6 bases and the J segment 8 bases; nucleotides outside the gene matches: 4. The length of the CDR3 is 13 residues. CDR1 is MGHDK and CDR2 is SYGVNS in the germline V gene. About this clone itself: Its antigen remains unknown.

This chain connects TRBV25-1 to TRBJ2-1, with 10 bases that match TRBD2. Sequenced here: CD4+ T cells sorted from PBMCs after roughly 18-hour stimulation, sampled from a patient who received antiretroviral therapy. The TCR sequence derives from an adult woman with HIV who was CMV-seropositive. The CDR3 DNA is TGTGCCAGCAGAGCGGGGGGGCCCCATGAGCAGTTCTTC. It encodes CASRAGGPHEQFF.